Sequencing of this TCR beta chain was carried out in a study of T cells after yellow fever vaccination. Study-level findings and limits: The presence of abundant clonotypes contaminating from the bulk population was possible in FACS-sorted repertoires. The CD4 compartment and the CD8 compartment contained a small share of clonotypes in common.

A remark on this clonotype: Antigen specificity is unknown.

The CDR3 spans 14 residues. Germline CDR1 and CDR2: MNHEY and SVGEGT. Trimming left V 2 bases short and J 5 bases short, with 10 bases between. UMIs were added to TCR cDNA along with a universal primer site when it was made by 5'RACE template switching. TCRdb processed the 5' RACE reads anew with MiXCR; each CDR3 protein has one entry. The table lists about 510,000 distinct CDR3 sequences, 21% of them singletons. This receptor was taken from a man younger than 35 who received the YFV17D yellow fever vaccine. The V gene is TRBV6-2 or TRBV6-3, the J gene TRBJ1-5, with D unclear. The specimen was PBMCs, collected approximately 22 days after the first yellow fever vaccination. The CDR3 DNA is TGTGCCAGCAGTTACGCGGGAAGGTATCAGCCCCAGCATTTT. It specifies CASSYAGRYQPQHF.